The rows below give T cell receptor beta chains drawn from one sample of a study of cytomegalovirus exposure and HLA in healthy donors. Repertoires were generated with immunoSEQ multiplex PCR, while TCRdb's copy carries only in-frame clones and drops some. The sample has roughly 100,000 clones; roughly 63% are singletons. The source material was PBMCs. The receptors originated from a boy aged 10-17 years in good health and CMV-seropositive. The CDR3 runs from the conserved cysteine through the conserved F or W. The D gene is left open where the match is weak. Rows give clone size only sometimes, using once, few, many, or a class for an expanded clone.

v_gene	d_gene	abundance	j_gene	CDR3nt	CDR3aa
TRBV27	NA	NA	TRBJ2-2	TGTGCCAGCAGTATCGCCAGGGACGGGGAGCTGTTTTTT	CASSIARDGELFF
TRBV5-1	TRBD1	once	TRBJ2-5	TGCGCCAGCAGCTTGCGGACCCGGGGACAGGGGGCCCAAGAGACCCAGTACTTC	CASSLRTRGQGAQETQYF
TRBV18	TRBD1	few	TRBJ2-1	TGTGCCAGCTCACCGGGACAGGGGGATTTATACAATGAGCAGTTCTTC	CASSPGQGDLYNEQFF
TRBV7-7	NA	NA	TRBJ2-7	TGTGCTAGCAGCTTAGGAAGTAGCTCCTACGAGCAGTACTTC	CASSLGSSSYEQYF
TRBV12-5	NA	once	TRBJ2-7	TGTGCTAGTGGCCCCCTAGATTTCTACGAGCAGTACTTC	CASGPLDFYEQYF
TRBV6-5	NA	NA	TRBJ2-7	TGTGTCAGCAGTTACGGTACAGGGAGCTCCTACGAGCAGTACTTC	CVSSYGTGSSYEQYF
TRBV7-9	NA	NA	TRBJ2-1	TGTGCCAGCAGCCCTCCAACCGCGGCGGTTGGGTTCTTC	CASSPPTAAVGFF
TRBV27	NA	NA	TRBJ1-1	TGTGCCAGCAGGGGGCACGGAAAGTCTGAAGCTTTCTTT	CASRGHGKSEAFF
TRBV9	TRBD1	NA	TRBJ1-1	TGTGCCAGCAGCGCTACAGGGGTGGGCACTGAAGCTTTCTTT	CASSATGVGTEAFF
TRBV30	NA	NA	TRBJ2-6	TGTGCCTGGAGTGCGGGTCTGGCTTCTGGGGCCAACGTCCTGACTTTC	CAWSAGLASGANVLTF
TRBV6-5	NA	NA	TRBJ1-1	TGTGCCAGCAGTTCTATGGGACAACGGATGAACACTGAAGCTTTCTTT	CASSSMGQRMNTEAFF
TRBV5-5	NA	NA	TRBJ2-7	TGTGCCAGCAGCTTGGTGGTCGGCTCCTACGAGCAGTACTTC	CASSLVVGSYEQYF
TRBV9	NA	NA	TRBJ2-7	TGTGCCAGCAGCGTTGTTCCAGGTAGCGACGAGCAGTACTTC	CASSVVPGSDEQYF
TRBV6-5	NA	NA	TRBJ1-5	TGTGCCAGCAGCCAGAGCGGCCAGCCCCAGCATTTT	CASSQSGQPQHF
TRBV30	TRBD2	NA	TRBJ2-1	TGTGCCGGAGCTAGCGGGAGGGCCCCGGCGTTCTTC	CAGASGRAPAFF
TRBV7-3	NA	few	TRBJ2-5	TGTGCCAGCAGCTCAGGGTTTGAGCAGTACTTC	CASSSGFEQYF
TRBV5-1	TRBD2	few	TRBJ2-3	TGCGCCAGCAGCCCCAGGACTAGCGGGTACACAGATACGCAGTATTTT	CASSPRTSGYTDTQYF
TRBV18	TRBD1	NA	TRBJ1-6	TGTGCCAGCCGACCGGGACAGGATTTCTTTGGTTCACCCCTCCACTTT	CASRPGQDFFGSPLHF
TRBV7-3	NA	NA	TRBJ2-3	TGTGCCAGCAGCTCCGGGAGTCAGACAGATACGCAGTATTTT	CASSSGSQTDTQYF
TRBV18	TRBD1	NA	TRBJ1-1	TGTGCCAGCTCACCACCGTTGGTTGGGACAGGGGAGATGAACACTGAAGCTTTCTTT	CASSPPLVGTGEMNTEAFF
TRBV7-2	TRBD2	few	TRBJ2-3	TGTGCCAGCAGCTTCCTAGCTAGCGGGGGCCTTAGCACAGATACGCAGTATTTT	CASSFLASGGLSTDTQYF
TRBV27	TRBD1	NA	TRBJ1-1	TGTGCCAGCAGTTTATCACCCGGACAGGGGGTCGGGATGAACACTGAAGCTTTCTTT	CASSLSPGQGVGMNTEAFF
TRBV6-1	TRBD2	NA	TRBJ2-3	TGTGCCAGCAGTGCTCGACTAGCGGACACAGATACGCAGTATTTT	CASSARLADTDTQYF
TRBV6-1	NA	NA	TRBJ2-7	TGTGCCAGCAGTGAAGCTTCGGCAGGGGATACCTACGAGCAGTACTTC	CASSEASAGDTYEQYF
TRBV9	NA	few	TRBJ2-1	TGTGCCAGCAGCGTAGGTCCCGACAATGAGCAGTTCTTC	CASSVGPDNEQFF
TRBV5-6	NA	once	TRBJ2-3	TGTGCCAGCAGCGCCACTCTAATAGGAGTTACGCAGTATTTT	CASSATLIGVTQYF
TRBV5-4	NA	few	TRBJ2-1	TGTGCCAGCAGCTTGGGGTCTACTCCCTACAATGAGCAGTTCTTC	CASSLGSTPYNEQFF
TRBV5-4	TRBD1	few	TRBJ2-3	TGTGCCAGCAGCCAAGAGGGGGGACAGGGGGCAGATACGCAGTATTTT	CASSQEGGQGADTQYF